This T cell receptor beta chain was captured in a study of blood T cell repertoires in COVID-19. Study-wide background: COVID-19 samples, acute and convalescent, were from the United States, Italy and Spain. Nucleic acid was either cDNA or gDNA, and it came from T cells, B-cell-depleted T cells, or PBMCs.

As processed by the authors: From reference gene primer amplification, estimates of nucleated cell counts were derived. The assay was immunoSEQ multiplex PCR, and TCRdb's table has in-frame clones only and misses some. Clonal size and the V and J genes are those of that table, whereas D and trimming came from the DNA. This sample has about 100,000 clones, with about 90% found just once. The CDR3 extends over 13 amino acids. Germline values: CDR1 SGHAT, CDR2 FQNNGV. Germline trimming cut 5 bases from V and 6 bases from J; bases unmatched to any gene: 4. This clone was observed once. The source is a man aged 40-49 years with active or convalescent COVID-19. This rearrangement joins TRBV11-2 to TRBJ1-5, with 7 positions matching TRBD1. The sample was peripheral blood. The CDR3, as DNA: TGTGCCAGCAGCCAGGGGGTCCTTCAGCCCCAGCATTTT. This codes for CASSQGVLQPQHF. Supplemented by reference TRBV11-2 and TRBJ1-5, the full variable domain reads EAGVAQSPRYKIIEKRQSVAFWCNPISGHATLYWYQQILGQGPKLLIQFQNNGVVDDSQLPKDRFSAERLKGVDSTLKIQPAKLEDSAVYLCASSQGVLQPQHFGDGTRLSIL.